This T cell receptor beta chain was identified during a study of T-cell reconstitution after alpha-beta-depleted transplantation in children. The study's findings and limits: There were some patients whose high TCRbeta diversity at day 60 came from surviving recipient T cells and thymic progenitors. A year had passed since transplant, and T-cell counts and diversity by then came mostly from newly produced T cells. Reportedly, alpha-beta T cells present about two months post-transplant originated from several hundred expanded clones of graft origin.

Unique molecular identifiers were used to barcode this TCRbeta library. From the PCR reads, TCRdb called clonotypes with MiXCR, one entry per CDR3 protein. Of around 450,000 distinct CDR3 sequences detected, about 40% appear once; the ten largest clones hold about 30%. Germline V gene data show CDR1 as MNHNS and CDR2 as SASEGT. The CDR3 is 13 amino acids. V was pared by 7 bases and J by 3 bases, with 13 bases between. Regarding this clonotype: Its antigen is unknown.

Material: PBMCs, obtained before TCRalphabeta/CD19-depleted stem cell transplant. The TCR sequence derives from a girl aged 2 to 9 with aplastic anemia, due to receive a stem cell transplant. The chain uses TRBV6-1 and TRBJ2-7, with D possibly being TRBD1 (6 bases). The CDR3 is CASTRTANYEQYF. The CDR3 DNA is TGTGCCAGCACAAGGACAGCAAACTACGAGCAGTACTTC.